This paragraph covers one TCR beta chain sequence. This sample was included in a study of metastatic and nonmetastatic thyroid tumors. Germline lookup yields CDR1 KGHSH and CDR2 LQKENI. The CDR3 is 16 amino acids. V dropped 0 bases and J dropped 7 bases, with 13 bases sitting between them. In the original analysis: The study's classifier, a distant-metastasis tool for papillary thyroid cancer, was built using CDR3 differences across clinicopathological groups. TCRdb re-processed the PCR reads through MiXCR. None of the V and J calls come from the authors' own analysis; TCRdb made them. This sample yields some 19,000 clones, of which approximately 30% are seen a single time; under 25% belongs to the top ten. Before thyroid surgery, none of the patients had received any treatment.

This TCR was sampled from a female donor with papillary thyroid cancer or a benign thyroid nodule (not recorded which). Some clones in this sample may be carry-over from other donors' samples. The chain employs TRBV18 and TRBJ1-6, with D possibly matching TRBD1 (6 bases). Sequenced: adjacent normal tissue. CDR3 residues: CASSPPSRGSNSPLHF. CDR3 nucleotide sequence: TGTGCCAGCTCACCACCGAGCAGGGGAAGCAATTCACCCCTCCACTTT.